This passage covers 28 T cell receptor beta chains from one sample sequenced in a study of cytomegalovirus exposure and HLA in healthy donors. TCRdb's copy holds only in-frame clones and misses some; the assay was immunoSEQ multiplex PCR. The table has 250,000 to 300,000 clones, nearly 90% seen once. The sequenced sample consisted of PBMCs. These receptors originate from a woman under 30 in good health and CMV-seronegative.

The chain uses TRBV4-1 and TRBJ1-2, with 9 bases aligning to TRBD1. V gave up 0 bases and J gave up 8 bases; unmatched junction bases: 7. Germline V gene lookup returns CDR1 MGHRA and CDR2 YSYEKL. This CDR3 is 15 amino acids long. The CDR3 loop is CASSQDLTGGQGYTF. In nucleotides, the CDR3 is TGCGCCAGCAGCCAAGATCTAACAGGGGGCCAGGGCTACACCTTC.

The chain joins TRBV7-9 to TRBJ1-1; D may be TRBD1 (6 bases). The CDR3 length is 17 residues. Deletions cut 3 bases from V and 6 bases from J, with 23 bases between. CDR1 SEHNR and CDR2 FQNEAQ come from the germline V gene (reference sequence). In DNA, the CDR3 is TGTGCCAGCAGCTTTGGGGGCGGTGGTGGTTCGATCGCTGAAGCTTTCTTT. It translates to CASSFGGGGGSIAEAFF. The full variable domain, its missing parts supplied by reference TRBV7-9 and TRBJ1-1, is DTGVSQNPRHKITKRGQNVTFRCDPISEHNRLYWYRQTLGQGPEFLTYFQNEAQLEKSRLLSDRFSAERPKGSFSTLEIQRTEQGDSAMYLCASSFGGGGGSIAEAFFGQGTRLTVV.

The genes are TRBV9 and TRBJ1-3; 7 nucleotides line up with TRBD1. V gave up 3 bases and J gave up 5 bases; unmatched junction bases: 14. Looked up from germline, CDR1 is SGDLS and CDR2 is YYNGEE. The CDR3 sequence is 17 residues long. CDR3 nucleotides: TGTGCCAGCAGCGCCCAATCCGGGACAGATCAGCGAAACACCATATATTTT. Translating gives CASSAQSGTDQRNTIYF.

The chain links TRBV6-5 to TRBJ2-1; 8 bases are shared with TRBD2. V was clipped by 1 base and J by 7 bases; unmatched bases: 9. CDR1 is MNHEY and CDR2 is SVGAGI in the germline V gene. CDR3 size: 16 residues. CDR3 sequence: CASSYLSGGVWNEQFF. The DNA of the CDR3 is TGTGCCAGCAGTTACTTAAGCGGGGGTGTTTGGAATGAGCAGTTCTTC.

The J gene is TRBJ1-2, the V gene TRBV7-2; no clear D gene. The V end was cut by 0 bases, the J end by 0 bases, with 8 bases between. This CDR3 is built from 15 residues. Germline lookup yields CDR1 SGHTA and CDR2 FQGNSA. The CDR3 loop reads CASSLAYSTNYGYTF. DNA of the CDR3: TGTGCCAGCAGCTTAGCGTACAGCACTAACTATGGCTACACCTTC.

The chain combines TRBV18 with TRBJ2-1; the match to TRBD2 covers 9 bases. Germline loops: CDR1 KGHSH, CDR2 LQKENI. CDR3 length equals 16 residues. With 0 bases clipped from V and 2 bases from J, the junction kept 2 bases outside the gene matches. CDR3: CASSPPASGAYNEQFF. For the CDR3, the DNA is TGTGCCAGCTCACCACCGGCTAGCGGGGCCTACAATGAGCAGTTCTTC.

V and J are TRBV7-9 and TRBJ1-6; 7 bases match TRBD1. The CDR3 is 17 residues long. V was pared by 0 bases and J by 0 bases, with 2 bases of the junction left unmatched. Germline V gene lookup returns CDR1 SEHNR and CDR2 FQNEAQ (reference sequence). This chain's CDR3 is CASSLATGPSYNSPLHF. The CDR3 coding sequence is TGTGCCAGCAGCTTAGCGACAGGGCCCTCCTATAATTCACCCCTCCACTTT.

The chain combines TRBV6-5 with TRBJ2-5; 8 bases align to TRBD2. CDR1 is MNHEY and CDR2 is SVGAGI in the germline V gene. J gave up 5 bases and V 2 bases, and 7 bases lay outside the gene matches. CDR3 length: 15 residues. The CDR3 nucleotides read TGTGCCAGCAGTTACGGAGCGGGGGCGTTGGAGACCCAGTACTTC. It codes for CASSYGAGALETQYF.

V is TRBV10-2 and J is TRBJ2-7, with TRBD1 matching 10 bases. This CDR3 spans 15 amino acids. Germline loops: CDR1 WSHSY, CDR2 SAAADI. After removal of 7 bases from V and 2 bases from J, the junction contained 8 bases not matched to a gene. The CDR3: CASKRAGQGTYEQYF. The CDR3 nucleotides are TGCGCCAGCAAACGGGCGGGACAGGGGACCTACGAGCAGTACTTC.

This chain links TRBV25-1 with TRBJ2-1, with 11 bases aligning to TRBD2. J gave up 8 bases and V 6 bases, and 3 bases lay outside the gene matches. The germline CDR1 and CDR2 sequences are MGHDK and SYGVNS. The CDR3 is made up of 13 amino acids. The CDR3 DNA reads TGTGCCAGCAGCCTAGCGGGGGGTGATGAGCAGTTCTTC. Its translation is CASSLAGGDEQFF.

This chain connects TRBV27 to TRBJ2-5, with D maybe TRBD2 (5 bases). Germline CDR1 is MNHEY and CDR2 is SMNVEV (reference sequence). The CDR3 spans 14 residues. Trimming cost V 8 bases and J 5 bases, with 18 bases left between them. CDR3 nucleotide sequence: TGTGCCAGCCGGGATGCCGGGTTGGGGGAGACCCAGTACTTC. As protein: CASRDAGLGETQYF.

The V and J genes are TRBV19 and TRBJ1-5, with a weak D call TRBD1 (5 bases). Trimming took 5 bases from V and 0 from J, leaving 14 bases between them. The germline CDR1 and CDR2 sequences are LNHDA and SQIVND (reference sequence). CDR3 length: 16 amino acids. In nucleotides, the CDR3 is TGTGCCAGTAGTTCTGGCAGGGAGGGTAGCAATCAGCCCCAGCATTTT. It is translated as CASSSGREGSNQPQHF.

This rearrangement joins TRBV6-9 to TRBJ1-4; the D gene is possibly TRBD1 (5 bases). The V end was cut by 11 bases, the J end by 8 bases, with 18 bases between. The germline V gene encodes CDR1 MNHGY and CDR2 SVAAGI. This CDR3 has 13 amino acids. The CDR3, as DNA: TGTGCCCTCGGGGGGGGGAGAGAGGAAAAACTGTTTTTT. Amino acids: CALGGGREEKLFF.

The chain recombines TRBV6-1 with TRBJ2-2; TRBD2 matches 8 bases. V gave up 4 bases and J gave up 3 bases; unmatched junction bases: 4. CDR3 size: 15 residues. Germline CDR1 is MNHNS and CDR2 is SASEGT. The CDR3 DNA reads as TGTGCCAGCAGTGTGCGGGGGGCCCACACCGGGGAGCTGTTTTTT. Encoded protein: CASSVRGAHTGELFF.

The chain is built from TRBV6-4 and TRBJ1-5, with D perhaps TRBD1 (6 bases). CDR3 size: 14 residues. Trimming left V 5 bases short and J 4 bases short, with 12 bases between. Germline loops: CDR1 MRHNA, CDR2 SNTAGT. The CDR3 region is CASSPLGGNQPQHF. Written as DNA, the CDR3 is TGTGCCAGCAGTCCCTTAGGGGGTAATCAGCCCCAGCATTTT.

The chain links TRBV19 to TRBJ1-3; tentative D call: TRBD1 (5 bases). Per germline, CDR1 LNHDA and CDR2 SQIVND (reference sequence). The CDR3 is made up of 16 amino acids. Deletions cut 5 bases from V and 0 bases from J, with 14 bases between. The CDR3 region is CASSRVTGPSGNTIYF. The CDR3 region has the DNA TGTGCCAGTAGTCGAGTCACAGGTCCCTCTGGAAACACCATATATTTT.

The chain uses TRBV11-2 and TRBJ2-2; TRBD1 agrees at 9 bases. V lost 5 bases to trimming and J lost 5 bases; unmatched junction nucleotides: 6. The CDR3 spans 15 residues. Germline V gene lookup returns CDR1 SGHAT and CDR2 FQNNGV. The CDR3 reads CASSPGQGSTGELFF. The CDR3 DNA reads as TGTGCCAGCAGCCCGGGACAGGGAAGTACCGGGGAGCTGTTTTTT.

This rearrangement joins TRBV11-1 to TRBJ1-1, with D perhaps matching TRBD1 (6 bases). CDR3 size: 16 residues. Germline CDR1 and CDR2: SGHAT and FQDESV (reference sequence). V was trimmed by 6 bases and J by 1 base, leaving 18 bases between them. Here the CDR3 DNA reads TGTGCCAGCAGTTACCCCGGGGGGCGGGGGAACACTGAAGCTTTCTTT. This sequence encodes CASSYPGGRGNTEAFF.

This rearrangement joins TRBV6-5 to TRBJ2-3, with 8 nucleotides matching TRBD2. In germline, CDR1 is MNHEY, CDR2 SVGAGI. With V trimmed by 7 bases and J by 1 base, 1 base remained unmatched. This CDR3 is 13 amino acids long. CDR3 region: CASMTSGTDTQYF. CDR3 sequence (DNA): TGTGCCAGCATGACTAGCGGCACAGATACGCAGTATTTT.

The CDR3: CASSKTGGNTGELFF. CDR3 bases: TGTGCCAGCAGCAAGACAGGGGGCAACACCGGGGAGCTGTTTTTT. The chain links TRBV6-6 to TRBJ2-2; 10 nucleotides agree with TRBD1. This CDR3 has 15 amino acids. In germline, CDR1 is MNHNY, CDR2 SVGAGI (reference sequence). V lost 6 bases to trimming and J lost 2 bases; unmatched junction nucleotides: 3.

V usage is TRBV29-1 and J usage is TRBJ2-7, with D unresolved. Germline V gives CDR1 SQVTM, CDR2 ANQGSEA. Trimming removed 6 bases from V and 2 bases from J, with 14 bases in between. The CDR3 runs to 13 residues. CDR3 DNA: TGCAGCGTCGCGGTTGACGAGACCTACGAGCAGTACGTC. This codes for CSVAVDETYEQYV.

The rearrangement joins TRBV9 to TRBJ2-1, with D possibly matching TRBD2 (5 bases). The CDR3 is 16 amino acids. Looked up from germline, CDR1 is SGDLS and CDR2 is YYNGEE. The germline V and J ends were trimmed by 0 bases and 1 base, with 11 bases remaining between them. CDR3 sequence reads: CASSVGGRGSYNEQFF. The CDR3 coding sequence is TGTGCCAGCAGCGTAGGGGGTCGGGGTTCCTACAATGAGCAGTTCTTC.

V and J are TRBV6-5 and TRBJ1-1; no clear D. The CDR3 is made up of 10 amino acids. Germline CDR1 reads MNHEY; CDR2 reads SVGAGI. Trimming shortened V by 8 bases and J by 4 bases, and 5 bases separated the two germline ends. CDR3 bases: TGTGCCAGCGGCGGCACTGAAGCTTTCTTT. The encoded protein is CASGGTEAFF.

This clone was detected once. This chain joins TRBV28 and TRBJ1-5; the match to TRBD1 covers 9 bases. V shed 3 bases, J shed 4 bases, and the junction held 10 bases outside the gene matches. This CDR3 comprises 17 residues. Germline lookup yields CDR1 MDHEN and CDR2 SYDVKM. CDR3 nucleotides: TGTGCCAGCAGTTTTTCCGGGACAGGGAGACGGAATCAGCCCCAGCATTTT. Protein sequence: CASSFSGTGRRNQPQHF.

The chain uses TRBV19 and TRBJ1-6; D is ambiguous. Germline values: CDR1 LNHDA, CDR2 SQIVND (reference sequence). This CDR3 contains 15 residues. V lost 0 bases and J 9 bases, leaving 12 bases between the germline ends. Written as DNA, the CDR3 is TGTGCCAGTAGTATAGAAGGGCCTCGGGGTTCACCCCTCCACTTT. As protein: CASSIEGPRGSPLHF.

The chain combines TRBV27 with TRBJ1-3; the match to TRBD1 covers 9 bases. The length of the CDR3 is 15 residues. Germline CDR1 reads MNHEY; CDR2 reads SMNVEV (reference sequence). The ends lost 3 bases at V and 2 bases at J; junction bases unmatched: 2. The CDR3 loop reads CASSLTGGTGNTIYF. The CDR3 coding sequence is TGTGCCAGCAGTTTGACAGGGGGGACTGGAAACACCATATATTTT.

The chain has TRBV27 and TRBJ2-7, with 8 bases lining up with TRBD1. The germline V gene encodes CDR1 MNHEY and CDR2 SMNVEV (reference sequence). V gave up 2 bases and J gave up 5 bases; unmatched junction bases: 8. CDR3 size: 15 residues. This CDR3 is CASSLGARGLDEQYF. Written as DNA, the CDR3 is TGTGCCAGCAGTTTAGGTGCCAGGGGGCTCGACGAGCAGTACTTC.

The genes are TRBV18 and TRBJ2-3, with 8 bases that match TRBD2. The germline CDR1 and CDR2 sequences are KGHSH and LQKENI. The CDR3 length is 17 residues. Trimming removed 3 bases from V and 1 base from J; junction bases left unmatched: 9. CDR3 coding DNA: TGTGCCAGCTCACCGCCGAGGGCAGCGGGGGGCACAGATACGCAGTATTTT. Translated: CASSPPRAAGGTDTQYF.